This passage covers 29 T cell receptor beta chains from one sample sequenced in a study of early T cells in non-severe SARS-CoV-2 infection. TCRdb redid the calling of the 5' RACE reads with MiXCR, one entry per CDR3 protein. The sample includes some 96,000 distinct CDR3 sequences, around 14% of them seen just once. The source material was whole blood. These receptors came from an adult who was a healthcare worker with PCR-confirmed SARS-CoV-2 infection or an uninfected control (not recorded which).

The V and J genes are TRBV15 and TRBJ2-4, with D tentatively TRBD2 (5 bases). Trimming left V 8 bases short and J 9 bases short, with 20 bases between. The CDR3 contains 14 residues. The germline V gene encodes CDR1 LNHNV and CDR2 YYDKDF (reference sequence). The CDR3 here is CATRAPGMAIIQYF. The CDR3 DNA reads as TGTGCCACCCGGGCGCCGGGGATGGCAATCATTCAGTACTTC.

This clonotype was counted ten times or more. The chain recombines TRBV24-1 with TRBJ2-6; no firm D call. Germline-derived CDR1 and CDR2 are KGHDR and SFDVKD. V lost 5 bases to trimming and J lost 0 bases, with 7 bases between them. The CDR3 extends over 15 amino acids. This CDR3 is CATSGPDSGANVLTF. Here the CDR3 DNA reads TGTGCCACCAGTGGACCGGACTCTGGGGCCAACGTCCTGACTTTC.

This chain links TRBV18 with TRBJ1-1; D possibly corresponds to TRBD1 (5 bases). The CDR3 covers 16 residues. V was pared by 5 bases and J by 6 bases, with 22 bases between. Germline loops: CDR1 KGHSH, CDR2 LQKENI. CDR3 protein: CASSTLGLAGGAEAFF. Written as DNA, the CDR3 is TGTGCCAGCTCAACTCTGGGATTGGCCGGGGGAGCTGAAGCTTTCTTT.

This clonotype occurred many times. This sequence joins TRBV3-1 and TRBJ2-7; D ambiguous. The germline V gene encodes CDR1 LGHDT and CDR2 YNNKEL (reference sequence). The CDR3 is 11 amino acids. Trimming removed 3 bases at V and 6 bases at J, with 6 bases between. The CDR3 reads CASSQAAEQYF. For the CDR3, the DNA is TGTGCCAGCAGCCAGGCAGCCGAGCAGTACTTC.

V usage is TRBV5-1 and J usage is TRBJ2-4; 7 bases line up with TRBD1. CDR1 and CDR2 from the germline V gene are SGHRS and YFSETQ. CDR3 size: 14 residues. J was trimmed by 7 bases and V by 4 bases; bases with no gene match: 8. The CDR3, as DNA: TGCGCCAGCAGCCATGACAGGGTACCCAACATTCAGTACTTC. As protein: CASSHDRVPNIQYF.

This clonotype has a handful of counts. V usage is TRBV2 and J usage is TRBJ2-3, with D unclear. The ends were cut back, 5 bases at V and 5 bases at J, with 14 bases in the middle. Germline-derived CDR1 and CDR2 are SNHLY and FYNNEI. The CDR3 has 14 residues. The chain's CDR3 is CASSPSLGIDTQYF. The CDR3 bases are TGTGCCAGCAGTCCTAGTCTCGGTATAGATACGCAGTATTTT.

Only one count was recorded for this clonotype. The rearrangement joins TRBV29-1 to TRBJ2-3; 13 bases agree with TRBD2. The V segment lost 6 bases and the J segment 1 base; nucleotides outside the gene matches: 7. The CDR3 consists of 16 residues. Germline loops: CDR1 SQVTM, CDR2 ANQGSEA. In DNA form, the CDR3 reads TGCAGCGTCGCAACTGGACTAGCGGGAGGCACAGATACGCAGTATTTT. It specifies CSVATGLAGGTDTQYF.

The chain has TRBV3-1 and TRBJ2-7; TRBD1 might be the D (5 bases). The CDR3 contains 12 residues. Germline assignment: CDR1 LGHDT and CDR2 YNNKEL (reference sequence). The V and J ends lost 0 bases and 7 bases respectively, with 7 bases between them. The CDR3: CASSQDQGEQYF. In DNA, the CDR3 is TGTGCCAGCAGCCAAGATCAGGGTGAGCAGTACTTC.

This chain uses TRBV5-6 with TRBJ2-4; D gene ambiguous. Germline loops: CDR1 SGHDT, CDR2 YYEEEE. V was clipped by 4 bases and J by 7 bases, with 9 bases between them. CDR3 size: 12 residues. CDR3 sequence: CASSGVWNIQYF. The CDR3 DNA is TGTGCCAGCAGCGGAGTTTGGAACATTCAGTACTTC.

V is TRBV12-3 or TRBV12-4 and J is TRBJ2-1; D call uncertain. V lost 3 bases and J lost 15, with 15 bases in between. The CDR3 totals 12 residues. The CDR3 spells CASSLGNSGLFF. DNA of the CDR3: TGTGCCAGCAGTTTGGGAAACAGTGGATTGTTCTTC.

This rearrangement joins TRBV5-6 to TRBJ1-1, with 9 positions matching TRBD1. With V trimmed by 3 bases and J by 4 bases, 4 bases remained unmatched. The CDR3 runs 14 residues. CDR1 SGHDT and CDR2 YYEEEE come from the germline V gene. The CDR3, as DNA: TGTGCCAGCAGCTGGGACAGGGCTTCCACTGAAGCTTTCTTT. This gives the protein CASSWDRASTEAFF.

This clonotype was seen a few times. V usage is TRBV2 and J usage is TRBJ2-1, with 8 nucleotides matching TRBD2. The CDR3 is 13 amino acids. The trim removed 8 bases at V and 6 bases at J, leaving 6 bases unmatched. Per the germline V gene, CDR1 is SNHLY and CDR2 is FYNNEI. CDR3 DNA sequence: TGTGCCAGCGGACTAGCTTGGGGCAATGAGCAGTTCTTC. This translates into CASGLAWGNEQFF.

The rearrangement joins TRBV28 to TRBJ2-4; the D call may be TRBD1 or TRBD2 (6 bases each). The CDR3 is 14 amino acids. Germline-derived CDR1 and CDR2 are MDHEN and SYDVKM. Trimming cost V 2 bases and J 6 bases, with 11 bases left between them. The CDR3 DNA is TGTGCCAGCAGTTTAAAAGGGGGGAGAAACATTCAGTACTTC. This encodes CASSLKGGRNIQYF.

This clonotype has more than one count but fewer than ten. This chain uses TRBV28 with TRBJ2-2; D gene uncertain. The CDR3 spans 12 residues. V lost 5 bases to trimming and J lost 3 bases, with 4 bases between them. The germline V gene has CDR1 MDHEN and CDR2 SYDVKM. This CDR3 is CASSRYTGELFF. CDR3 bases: TGTGCCAGCAGTCGCTACACCGGGGAGCTGTTTTTT.

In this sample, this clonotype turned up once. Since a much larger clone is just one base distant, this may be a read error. The CDR3 reads CASSLLKGLGYEQYF. The CDR3 DNA follows: TGCGCCAGCAGCCTCCTAAAAGGGTTAGGCTACGAGCAGTACTTC. This sequence joins TRBV4-1 and TRBJ2-7, with D unclear. CDR1 is MGHRA and CDR2 is YSYEKL in the germline V gene. The CDR3 sequence is 15 residues long. V was pared by 4 bases and J by 3 bases, with 16 bases between.

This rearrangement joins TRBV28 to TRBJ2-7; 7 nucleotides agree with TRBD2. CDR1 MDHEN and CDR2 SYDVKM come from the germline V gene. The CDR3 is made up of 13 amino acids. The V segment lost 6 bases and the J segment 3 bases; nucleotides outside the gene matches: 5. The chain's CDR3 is CASRAGSLYEQYF. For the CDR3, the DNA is TGTGCCAGCAGAGCGGGATCGCTCTACGAGCAGTACTTC. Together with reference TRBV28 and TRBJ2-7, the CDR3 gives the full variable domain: DVKVTQSSRYLVKRTGEKVFLECVQDMDHENMFWYRQDPGLGLRLIYFSYDVKMKEKGDIPEGYSVSREKKERFSLILESASTNQTSMYLCASRAGSLYEQYFGPGTRLTVT.

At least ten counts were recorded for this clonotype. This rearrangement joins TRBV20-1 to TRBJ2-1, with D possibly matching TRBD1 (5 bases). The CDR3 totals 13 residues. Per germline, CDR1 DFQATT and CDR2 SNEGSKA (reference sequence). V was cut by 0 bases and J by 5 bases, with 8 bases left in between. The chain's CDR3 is CSARDGADNEQFF. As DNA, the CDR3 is TGCAGTGCTAGAGATGGGGCCGACAATGAGCAGTTCTTC.

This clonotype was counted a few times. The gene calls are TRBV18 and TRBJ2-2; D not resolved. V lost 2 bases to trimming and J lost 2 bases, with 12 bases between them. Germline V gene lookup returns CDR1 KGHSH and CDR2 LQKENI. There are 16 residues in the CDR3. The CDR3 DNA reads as TGTGCCAGCTCACCAATGACGGTGGTAAACACCGGGGAGCTGTTTTTT. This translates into CASSPMTVVNTGELFF.

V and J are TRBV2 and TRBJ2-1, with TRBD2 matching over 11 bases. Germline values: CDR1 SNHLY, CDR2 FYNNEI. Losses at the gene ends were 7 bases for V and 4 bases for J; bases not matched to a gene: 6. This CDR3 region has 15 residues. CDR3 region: CASKTSGINYNEQFF. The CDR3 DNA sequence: TGTGCCAGCAAGACTAGCGGGATTAATTACAATGAGCAGTTCTTC.

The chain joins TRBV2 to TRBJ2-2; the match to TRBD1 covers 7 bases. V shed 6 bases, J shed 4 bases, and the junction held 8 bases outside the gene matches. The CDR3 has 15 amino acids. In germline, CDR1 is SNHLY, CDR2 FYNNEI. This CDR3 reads CASRARGRGTGELFF. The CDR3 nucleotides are TGTGCCAGCAGAGCGAGGGGGCGCGGCACCGGGGAGCTGTTTTTT.

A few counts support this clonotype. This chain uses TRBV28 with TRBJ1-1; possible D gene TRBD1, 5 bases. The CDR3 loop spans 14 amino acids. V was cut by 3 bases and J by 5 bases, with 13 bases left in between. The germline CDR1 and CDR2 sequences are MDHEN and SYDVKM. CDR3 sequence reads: CASSFLGGRTEAFF. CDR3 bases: TGTGCCAGCAGTTTCTTGGGGGGAAGGACTGAAGCTTTCTTT.

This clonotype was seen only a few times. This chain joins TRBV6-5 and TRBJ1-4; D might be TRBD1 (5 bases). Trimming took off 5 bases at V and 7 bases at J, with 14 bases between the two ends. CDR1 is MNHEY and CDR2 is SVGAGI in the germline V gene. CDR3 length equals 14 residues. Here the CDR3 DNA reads TGTGCCAGCAGTGGGAGGACGGGGGGTGAAAAACTGTTTTTT. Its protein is CASSGRTGGEKLFF.

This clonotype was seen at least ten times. The CDR3 spells CASSQVSGSYEQYF. The CDR3 coding sequence is TGTGCCAGCAGCCAGGTTAGCGGTTCCTACGAGCAGTACTTC. J is TRBJ2-7 and V is TRBV11-2; TRBD2 might be the D (6 bases). This CDR3 comprises 14 residues. The germline V gene encodes CDR1 SGHAT and CDR2 FQNNGV. Trimming pared 5 bases from V and 1 base from J, leaving 12 bases between.

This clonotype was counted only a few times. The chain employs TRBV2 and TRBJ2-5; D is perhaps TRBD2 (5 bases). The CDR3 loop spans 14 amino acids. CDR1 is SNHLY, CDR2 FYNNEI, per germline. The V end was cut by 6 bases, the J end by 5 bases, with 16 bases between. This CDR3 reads CASSPRTSGETQYF. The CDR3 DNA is TGTGCCAGCAGCCCCCGGACCTCGGGGGAGACCCAGTACTTC.

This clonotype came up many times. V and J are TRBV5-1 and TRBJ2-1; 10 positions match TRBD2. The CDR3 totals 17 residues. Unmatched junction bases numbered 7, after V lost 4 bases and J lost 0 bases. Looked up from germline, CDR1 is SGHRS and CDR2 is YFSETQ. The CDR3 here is CASSPRTSGSSYNEQFF. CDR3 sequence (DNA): TGCGCCAGCAGCCCGAGGACTAGCGGTAGCTCCTACAATGAGCAGTTCTTC.

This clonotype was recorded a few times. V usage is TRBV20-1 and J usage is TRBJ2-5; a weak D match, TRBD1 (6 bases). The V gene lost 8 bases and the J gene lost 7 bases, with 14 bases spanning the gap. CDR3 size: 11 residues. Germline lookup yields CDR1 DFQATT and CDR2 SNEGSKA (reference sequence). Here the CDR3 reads CSTGTAGTQYF. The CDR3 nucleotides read TGCAGTACAGGGACCGCGGGGACCCAGTACTTC.

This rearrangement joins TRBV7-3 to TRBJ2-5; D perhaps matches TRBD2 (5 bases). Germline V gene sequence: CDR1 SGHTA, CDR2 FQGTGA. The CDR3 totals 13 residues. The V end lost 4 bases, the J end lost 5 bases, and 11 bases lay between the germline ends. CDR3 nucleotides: TGTGCCAGCAGCTCTATAGCGTGGGAGACCCAGTACTTC. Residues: CASSSIAWETQYF.

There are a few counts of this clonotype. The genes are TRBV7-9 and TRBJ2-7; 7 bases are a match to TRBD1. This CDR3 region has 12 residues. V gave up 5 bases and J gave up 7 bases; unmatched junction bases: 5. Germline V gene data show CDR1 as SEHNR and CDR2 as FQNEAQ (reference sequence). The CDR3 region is CASSLTGDEQYF. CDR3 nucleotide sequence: TGTGCCAGCAGCCTCACAGGGGATGAGCAGTACTTC.

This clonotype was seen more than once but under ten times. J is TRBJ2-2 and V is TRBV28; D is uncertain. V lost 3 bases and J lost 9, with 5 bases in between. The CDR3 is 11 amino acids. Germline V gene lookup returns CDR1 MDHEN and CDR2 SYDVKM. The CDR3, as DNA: TGTGCCAGCAGTTTCAAAAGGGAGCTGTTTTTT. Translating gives CASSFKRELFF.